The clone carrying this T cell receptor (beta chain) was seen only a few times. Germline CDR1 reads DFQATT; CDR2 reads SNEGSKA (reference sequence). The CDR3 is 15 residues long. Trimming removed 5 bases from V and 0 bases from J; junction bases left unmatched: 6. This specimen belongs to a study of response to subunit inactivated influenza vaccine. TCRdb analysed the RT-PCR reads with MiXCR anew, one entry per CDR3 protein. The sample has 450,000 to 600,000 distinct CDR3 sequences, approximately 7.7% seen once. Sequenced here: PBMCs from blood, sampled around 25 months after vaccination. The receptor was derived from a man between 50 and 69 years old who received an inactivated influenza vaccine. The V gene is TRBV20-1, the J gene TRBJ2-1, with TRBD2 matching over 8 bases. CDR3 sequence reads: CSAVLAVSSYNEQFF. The CDR3 DNA is TGCAGTGCTGTACTAGCGGTAAGCTCCTACAATGAGCAGTTCTTC.